These 28 T cell receptor beta chains were sequenced from one sample in a study of T cell repertoires in cytomegalovirus infection. These receptors' antigens are unknown. Each CDR3 protein is one row after TCRdb ran MiXCR on the reads. This sample has some 310,000 distinct CDR3 sequences, with roughly 25% found just once. The material was cultured PBMCs, obtained from culture after CMV antigen stimulation. These receptors were collected from a human donor in good health (CMV status not recorded). Some clones in this sample may be carry-over from other donors' samples.

The rearrangement links TRBV7-2 to TRBJ1-4; maybe TRBD1 (5 bases). The germline V and J ends were trimmed by 4 bases and 8 bases, with 14 bases remaining between them. This CDR3 contains 14 residues. The germline CDR1 and CDR2 sequences are SGHTA and FQGNSA. CDR3 nucleotide sequence: TGTGCCAGCAGCTCTGGCAGGGCGGGGGAAAAACTGTTTTTT. It encodes CASSSGRAGEKLFF.

The chain joins TRBV7-2 to TRBJ2-1; D may be TRBD2 (5 bases). There are 16 residues in the CDR3. The V gene's germline CDR1 is SGHTA and CDR2 FQGNSA. The V end lost 5 bases, the J end lost 6 bases, and 20 bases lay between the germline ends. CDR3 coding DNA: TGTGCCAGCAGCCTTTCGGGAAGGTACCCTCGCAATGAGCAGTTCTTC. It is translated as CASSLSGRYPRNEQFF. The whole variable domain, filled in from reference TRBV7-2 and TRBJ2-1, reads GAGVSQSPSNKVTEKGKDVELRCDPISGHTALYWYRQSLGQGLEFLIYFQGNSAPDKSGLPSDRFSAERTGGSVSTLTIQRTQQEDSAVYLCASSLSGRYPRNEQFFGPGTRLTVL.

This clonotype turned up a few times. The chain couples TRBV6-5 to TRBJ1-1; possibly TRBD1 for D (5 bases). In germline, CDR1 is MNHEY, CDR2 SVGAGI. The V gene lost 0 bases and the J gene lost 4 bases, with 15 bases spanning the gap. The CDR3 runs to 16 residues. The CDR3: CASSYSSGGLGTEAFF. CDR3 DNA sequence: TGTGCCAGCAGTTACTCCTCCGGGGGGTTGGGCACTGAAGCTTTCTTT.

Points on this clonotype: One end of the junction is discordant with germline, which a read error may explain. J is TRBJ2-1 and V is TRBV4-1, with D perhaps matching TRBD1 or TRBD2 (6 bases each). Germline V lookup: CDR1 MGHRA, CDR2 YSYEKL. This CDR3 contains 17 residues. The CDR3 here is CASSHLRGARWDHELFF. In nucleotides, the CDR3 is TGCGCCAGCAGCCACCTTAGGGGGGCAAGGTGGGACCATGAGCTGTTCTTC.

This clonotype was seen ten or more times. The V and J genes are TRBV7-2 and TRBJ2-1, with 11 bases fitting TRBD2. V was clipped by 4 bases and J by 4 bases; unmatched bases: 6. Germline V gives CDR1 SGHTA, CDR2 FQGNSA. CDR3 size: 16 residues. The CDR3 loop reads CASSSSGTSGYNEQFF. CDR3 in DNA: TGTGCCAGCAGCTCCTCCGGGACTAGCGGATACAATGAGCAGTTCTTC. The full variable domain, rest sourced from reference TRBV7-2 and TRBJ2-1, is GAGVSQSPSNKVTEKGKDVELRCDPISGHTALYWYRQSLGQGLEFLIYFQGNSAPDKSGLPSDRFSAERTGGSVSTLTIQRTQQEDSAVYLCASSSSGTSGYNEQFFGPGTRLTVL.

This clonotype was found a few times. CDR3 sequence reads: CASSLANRVGGYTF. DNA of the CDR3: TGTGCCAGCAGCTTAGCGAACAGGGTAGGAGGCTACACCTTC. J is TRBJ1-2 and V is TRBV7-2; TRBD1 is a possible D gene (6 bases). CDR3 length equals 14 residues. Trimming shortened V by 0 bases and J by 8 bases, and 13 bases separated the two germline ends. Per germline, CDR1 SGHTA and CDR2 FQGNSA.

The chain employs TRBV28 and TRBJ2-3, with 7 nucleotides matching TRBD2. This CDR3 has 13 residues. Trimming at V came to 8 bases and at J to 4 bases, leaving 6 bases not matched to a gene. The germline V gene encodes CDR1 MDHEN and CDR2 SYDVKM. The CDR3 reads CASGVAGADTQYF. CDR3 in DNA: TGTGCCAGCGGGGTGGCGGGGGCAGATACGCAGTATTTT.

There are many counts of this clonotype. The germline gene is not matched at one end of the junction; a read error may be the cause. V and J are TRBV7-2 and TRBJ2-7, with D maybe TRBD2 (6 bases). This CDR3 is 15 amino acids long. Germline V gives CDR1 SGHTA, CDR2 FQGNSA. CDR3 nucleotide sequence: TGTGCCAGCAGCCTAGCCTCTAGCGCTACCTACGAGCAGTACTTC. Translation: CASSLASSATYEQYF.

This clonotype was detected many times. This chain joins TRBV7-8 and TRBJ2-5; D is unclear. V was trimmed by 0 bases and J by 5 bases, leaving 10 bases between them. The CDR3 is made up of 14 amino acids. Germline V CDR1 and CDR2: SGHVS, FQNEAQ. CDR3 bases: TGTGCCAGCAGCTTAGCTGCCCAGCCCGAGACCCAGTACTTC. The encoded protein is CASSLAAQPETQYF.

This clonotype was seen repeatedly, ten times or more. J is TRBJ2-7 and V is TRBV12-3 or TRBV12-4; TRBD2 might be the D (6 bases). Trimming shortened V by 5 bases and J by 6 bases, and 11 bases separated the two germline ends. CDR3 length: 12 residues. The CDR3 nucleotides are TGTGCCAGCAGTCCCACGGGGGTCGAGCAGTACGTC. This translates into CASSPTGVEQYV.

In its sample, this clonotype was seen a few times. The chain recombines TRBV27 with TRBJ2-1; D perhaps matches TRBD2 (5 bases). Germline V gene lookup returns CDR1 MNHEY and CDR2 SMNVEV (reference sequence). CDR3 length equals 16 residues. V gave up 6 bases and J gave up 8 bases, with 23 bases separating them. The CDR3 here is CASSPRIRTRPDEQFF. CDR3 sequence (DNA): TGTGCCAGCAGCCCTCGGATCCGAACTAGGCCCGATGAGCAGTTCTTC.

The genes are TRBV6-2 or TRBV6-3 and TRBJ2-5; 7 bases agree with TRBD1. The CDR3 has 14 residues. CDR1 is MNHEY, CDR2 SVGEGT, per germline. V was pared by 7 bases and J by 6 bases, with 11 bases of the junction left unmatched. The CDR3 region has the DNA TGTGCCAGCACTTCCACAGGGGCGCCAAAGACCCAGTACTTC. Translating gives CASTSTGAPKTQYF.

There are many counts of this clonotype. The chain joins TRBV7-2 to TRBJ1-5; D is possibly TRBD1 (6 bases). V lost 2 bases and J 7 bases, leaving 18 bases between the germline ends. Germline loops: CDR1 SGHTA, CDR2 FQGNSA. The CDR3 runs 16 residues. CDR3 sequence (DNA): TGTGCCAGCAGCTTACAGCACAGGGCCGCGGGGCAGCCCCAGCATTTT. Its protein product is CASSLQHRAAGQPQHF.

Turning to this clonotype: One base away lies a much larger clone, so this may be a sequencing read error. The chain is built from TRBV7-2 and TRBJ2-7; 16 nucleotides agree with TRBD2. The V gene end was trimmed by 5 bases and the J gene end by 6 bases; junction bases not matched to a gene: 7. CDR3 length equals 16 residues. From germline, CDR1 is SGHTA and CDR2 FQGNSA. The CDR3, as DNA: TGTGCCAGCAGCCCCGGGGGGACTAGCGGGGGGGGCGAGCAGTACTTC. This sequence encodes CASSPGGTSGGGEQYF. The variable domain in full, completed from reference TRBV7-2 and TRBJ2-7, reads GAGVSQSPSNKVTEKGKDVELRCDPISGHTALYWYRQSLGQGLEFLIYFQGNSAPDKSGLPSDRFSAERTGGSVSTLTIQRTQQEDSAVYLCASSPGGTSGGGEQYFGPGTRLTVT.

The DNA for the CDR3 is TGTGCCAGCAGCTCCGAAGCCTACAATGAGCAGTTCTTC. It encodes CASSSEAYNEQFF. This chain links TRBV11-2 with TRBJ2-1; D uncertain. V lost 4 bases to trimming and J lost 2 bases, with 6 bases between them. There are 13 residues in the CDR3. Germline V gene sequence: CDR1 SGHAT, CDR2 FQNNGV.

This clonotype was counted only a few times. The rearrangement joins TRBV7-9 to TRBJ2-1, with D possibly TRBD2 on 6 matching bases. Germline V gene sequence: CDR1 SEHNR, CDR2 FQNEAQ (reference sequence). V shed 0 bases and J shed 2 bases, with 11 bases lying between them. CDR3 length: 16 amino acids. In DNA form, the CDR3 reads TGTGCCAGCAGCTTAGCGCTGGGGAGGACCTACAATGAGCAGTTCTTC. This encodes CASSLALGRTYNEQFF. The full variable domain, in which reference TRBV7-9 and TRBJ2-1 provide the parts outside the CDR3, is DTGVSQNPRHKITKRGQNVTFRCDPISEHNRLYWYRQTLGQGPEFLTYFQNEAQLEKSRLLSDRFSAERPKGSFSTLEIQRTEQGDSAMYLCASSLALGRTYNEQFFGPGTRLTVL.

This clonotype was counted many times. The J gene is TRBJ1-4, the V gene TRBV7-2, with D uncertain. Germline CDR1 SGHTA, CDR2 FQGNSA. CDR3 length equals 13 residues. Trimming removed 5 bases from V and 4 bases from J, with 8 bases in between. The CDR3 is CASSPSFNEKLFF. The CDR3 bases are TGTGCCAGCAGCCCGTCATTTAATGAAAAACTGTTTTTT.

The genes are TRBV4-1 and TRBJ2-7, with D perhaps TRBD1 or TRBD2 (5 bases each). CDR3 length equals 13 residues. The germline V gene encodes CDR1 MGHRA and CDR2 YSYEKL. V lost 6 bases, J lost 2 bases, and 11 bases lay in between. CDR3 amino acids: CASSHGAPYEQYF. Here the CDR3 DNA reads TGCGCCAGCAGTCACGGGGCCCCCTACGAGCAGTACTTC.

V gene TRBV12-3 or TRBV12-4 combines with J gene TRBJ2-7; D is unclear. The V end was cut by 3 bases, the J end by 4 bases, with 7 bases between. This CDR3 is built from 12 residues. In DNA, the CDR3 is TGTGCCAGCAGTTTTAATAGATACGAGCAGTACGTC. Amino acid sequence: CASSFNRYEQYV.

V and J are TRBV23-1 and TRBJ2-3; D is undetermined. TRBV23-1 is identified as an open reading frame with a role that is uncertain. CDR3 length equals 14 residues. The V and J ends lost 0 bases and 1 base respectively, with 5 bases between them. In DNA, the CDR3 is TGCGCCAGCAGTCAATCGGCCTGCACAGATACGCAGTATTTT. This sequence encodes CASSQSACTDTQYF.

This clonotype was detected a few times. The V call is TRBV6-1, the J call TRBJ2-2, with TRBD1 identical over 11 bases. CDR1 and CDR2 (germline): MNHNS, SASEGT. The trim removed 6 bases at V and 0 bases at J, leaving 3 bases unmatched. CDR3 length: 16 amino acids. This CDR3 is CASRAGQGANTGELFF. DNA of the CDR3: TGTGCCAGCAGAGCGGGACAGGGGGCGAACACCGGGGAGCTGTTTTTT.

This clonotype was picked up many times. The chain uses TRBV7-9 and TRBJ1-2; possible D gene TRBD1, 6 bases. The CDR3 covers 15 residues. Trimming took off 5 bases at V and 4 bases at J, with 17 bases between the two ends. Germline V gene data show CDR1 as SEHNR and CDR2 as FQNEAQ (reference sequence). In nucleotides, the CDR3 is TGTGCCAGCAGCCAAGACAGGTCTTTCTTCTATGGCTACACCTTC. It yields the protein CASSQDRSFFYGYTF. Combining the CDR3 with reference TRBV7-9 and TRBJ1-2 gives the whole variable domain DTGVSQNPRHKITKRGQNVTFRCDPISEHNRLYWYRQTLGQGPEFLTYFQNEAQLEKSRLLSDRFSAERPKGSFSTLEIQRTEQGDSAMYLCASSQDRSFFYGYTFGSGTRLTVV.

This clonotype was observed at least ten times. The gene calls are TRBV7-2 and TRBJ2-7, with TRBD1 identical over 9 bases. From germline, CDR1 is SGHTA and CDR2 FQGNSA. V lost 4 bases and J lost 2; bases outside the gene matches: 6. CDR3 length: 15 residues. The CDR3 DNA follows: TGTGCCAGCAGCTCCCGGGGACAGGGACCCTACGAGCAGTACTTC. Encoded protein: CASSSRGQGPYEQYF.

V is TRBV5-4 and J is TRBJ2-1; 7 bases are a match to TRBD2. Trimming cost V 4 bases and J 1 base; bases outside gene matches: 14. Germline CDR1 SGHNT, CDR2 YYREEE (reference sequence). This CDR3 contains 18 residues. The CDR3, as DNA: TGTGCCAGCAGCCCGAACAACCTAGGAGCGGGGTCCTACAATGAGCAGTTCTTC. Its translation: CASSPNNLGAGSYNEQFF.

V and J are TRBV7-2 and TRBJ2-5; unclear D gene. Germline CDR1 SGHTA, CDR2 FQGNSA. V lost 2 bases to trimming and J lost 3 bases, with 4 bases between them. CDR3 length: 12 amino acids. Here the CDR3 DNA reads TGTGCCAGCAGCTTACCAGAAGAGACCCAGTACTTC. Its protein product is CASSLPEETQYF.

This chain links TRBV6-1 with TRBJ1-5; D gene ambiguous. Germline V gives CDR1 MNHNS, CDR2 SASEGT. This CDR3 has 16 residues. V dropped 6 bases and J dropped 3 bases, with 18 bases sitting between them. CDR3 loop: CASSLSYRPDNQPQHF. The CDR3 DNA reads TGTGCCAGCAGCTTATCATATAGGCCTGACAATCAGCCCCAGCATTTT.

The table lists this clonotype with a few counts. The CDR3 is CASSYPRQGAYEQYF. CDR3 bases: TGTGCCAGCAGTTACCCCAGACAGGGGGCCTACGAGCAGTACTTC. V and J are TRBV6-2 or TRBV6-3 and TRBJ2-7; 9 nucleotides agree with TRBD1. The CDR3 spans 15 residues. Germline V gene data show CDR1 as MNHEY and CDR2 as SVGEGT. Trimming at V came to 2 bases and at J to 2 bases, leaving 4 bases not matched to a gene.

CDR3 coding DNA: TGTGCCAGCAGCACCTACGGAGGGGCCGACTATGGCTACACCTTC. Protein sequence: CASSTYGGADYGYTF. This chain connects TRBV7-9 to TRBJ1-2; weak D call: TRBD1 (5 bases). This CDR3 has 15 residues. The V and J ends lost 5 bases and 3 bases respectively, with 16 bases between them. Germline-derived CDR1 and CDR2 are SEHNR and FQNEAQ (reference sequence).